Presented here are 11 T cell receptor beta chains from one specimen sequenced in a study of metastatic and nonmetastatic thyroid tumors. TCRdb re-clonotyped the PCR reads through MiXCR. The data show over 45,000 clones, 20% to 25% seen once. Every patient was untreated before thyroid surgery. The source material was blood. The receptors derive from a male donor with papillary thyroid cancer or a benign thyroid nodule (not recorded which). Some clones in this sample may be carry-over from other donors' samples.

This clone is judged medium-sized. The V and J genes are TRBV12-3 or TRBV12-4 and TRBJ2-7; D is undetermined. V lost 5 bases and J lost 3, with 8 bases in between. The CDR3 is made up of 12 amino acids. The CDR3 here is CASSNEVYEQYF. For the CDR3, the DNA is TGTGCCAGCAGTAATGAGGTCTACGAGCAGTACTTC.

This chain links TRBV19 with TRBJ1-1; D is unclear. The V gene's germline CDR1 is LNHDA and CDR2 SQIVND (reference sequence). V lost 0 bases and J lost 4, with 3 bases in between. This CDR3 spans 12 amino acids. This CDR3 reads CASSIEGTEAFF. The CDR3 bases are TGTGCCAGTAGTATAGAGGGCACTGAAGCTTTCTTT.

The CDR3 region has the DNA TGTGCCAGCAGCATAAGTACACAGGGGGCCGGTGGCTACACCTTC. Its translation is CASSISTQGAGGYTF. This rearrangement joins TRBV11-3 to TRBJ1-2, with 9 bases matching TRBD1. This CDR3 contains 15 residues. Trimming took 5 bases from V and 7 from J; bases not matched to a gene: 11. The germline gives CDR1 SGHNT, CDR2 YENEEA.

This sequence joins TRBV7-3 and TRBJ2-1; D may be TRBD2 (5 bases). Germline V gene data show CDR1 as SGHTA and CDR2 as FQGTGA. Trimming pared 4 bases from V and 9 bases from J, leaving 19 bases between. The CDR3 covers 15 residues. The CDR3 region has the DNA TGTGCCAGCAGCTCCTGCCGGGGTAGCGCTCTTGAGCAGTTCTTC. Translating it yields CASSSCRGSALEQFF.

This rearrangement joins TRBV11-2 to TRBJ2-7, with 9 bases identical to TRBD2. The germline V gene encodes CDR1 SGHAT and CDR2 FQNNGV. The CDR3 is made up of 16 amino acids. The junction had 8 bases not matched to a gene; V was cut back by 2 bases and J by 3 bases. The CDR3 here is CASSLWPSGTSYEQYF. The CDR3 bases are TGTGCCAGCAGCTTATGGCCTAGCGGGACAAGCTACGAGCAGTACTTC.

This chain connects TRBV15 to TRBJ2-3, with a possible D match to TRBD1 (6 bases). Germline-derived CDR1 and CDR2 are LNHNV and YYDKDF (reference sequence). Trimming removed 7 bases from V and 0 bases from J, with 23 bases in between. The CDR3 length is 18 residues. CDR3 amino acids: CATTRGEKTRYSTDTQYF. DNA for the CDR3: TGTGCCACCACCAGGGGAGAGAAGACACGCTATAGCACAGATACGCAGTATTTT.

This clone was seen repeatedly, ten times or more. The chain carries TRBV20-1 and TRBJ2-3; D is uncertain. CDR1 is DFQATT, CDR2 SNEGSKA, per germline (reference sequence). CDR3 length: 11 amino acids. Trimming removed 3 bases at V and 5 bases at J, with 6 bases between. CDR3 DNA: TGCAGTGCTAGGGCGCTAGATACGCAGTATTTT. Translated, it gives CSARALDTQYF.

In its sample, this clone was seen once. The rearrangement joins TRBV10-3 to TRBJ1-1, with 7 positions matching TRBD1. V was clipped by 0 bases and J by 7 bases; unmatched bases: 8. The length of the CDR3 is 15 residues. Per germline, CDR1 ENHRY and CDR2 SYGVKD. CDR3 sequence reads: CAISESGTDHCEAFF. CDR3 DNA sequence: TGTGCCATCAGTGAGTCGGGGACAGACCACTGTGAAGCTTTCTTT.

This clone was counted ten times or more. Given a much more abundant clone one base away, this may be a read error. Other DNA sequences of this sample code for an identical CDR3. The J gene is TRBJ2-7, the V gene TRBV20-1; 7 positions agree with TRBD2. Per the germline V gene, CDR1 is DFQATT and CDR2 is SNEGSKA (reference sequence). There are 16 residues in the CDR3. The CDR3 DNA reads as TGCAGCGCTAGTATGACGGCGGGAGTCCCACCCTACGAGCAGTACTTC. It codes for CSASMTAGVPPYEQYF.

This clone was picked up many times. This sequence joins TRBV20-1 and TRBJ1-1; 9 bases align to TRBD1. Germline V gene sequence: CDR1 DFQATT, CDR2 SNEGSKA (reference sequence). V dropped 4 bases and J dropped 0; count of bases not matched to a gene: 6. The CDR3 covers 15 residues. The CDR3 coding sequence is TGCAGTGCTAACAAGCGGACAGGGGTGAACACTGAAGCTTTCTTT. Its translation: CSANKRTGVNTEAFF.

CDR3 sequence (DNA): TGTGCCAGCAGCCCCCCCCGGGTACTAGCGGGAGAGGTTCGGGAGACCCAGTACTTC. It codes for CASSPPRVLAGEVRETQYF. V usage is TRBV7-3 and J usage is TRBJ2-5; 11 bases match TRBD2. This CDR3 is built from 19 residues. The trim removed 5 bases at V and 5 bases at J, leaving 19 bases unmatched. Germline CDR1 reads SGHTA; CDR2 reads FQGTGA.